The next 19 T cell receptor beta chains were all read from a single sample in a study of cytomegalovirus exposure and HLA in healthy donors. The assay was immunoSEQ multiplex PCR, and TCRdb's table has in-frame clones only and misses some. The data contain 35,000 to 50,000 clones, roughly 93% of them singletons. The sample comprised PBMCs. These receptors all come from a woman aged 18-35 years in good health and CMV-seronegative.

This chain links TRBV18 with TRBJ1-3, with TRBD1 matching 7 bases. CDR3 length: 16 amino acids. Looked up from germline, CDR1 is KGHSH and CDR2 is LQKENI. J gave up 0 bases and V 3 bases, and 5 bases lay outside the gene matches. CDR3 nucleotide sequence: TGTGCCAGCTCACCGCCGGGACAGACCTCTGGAAACACCATATATTTT. Translation gives CASSPPGQTSGNTIYF.

This rearrangement joins TRBV25-1 to TRBJ1-4, with D maybe TRBD1 (6 bases). CDR1 and CDR2 from the germline V gene are MGHDK and SYGVNS. This CDR3 has 14 residues. The V end lost 3 bases, the J end lost 5 bases, and 10 bases lay between the germline ends. The CDR3 sequence: CASSETGPNEKLFF. The CDR3 DNA reads TGTGCCAGCAGTGAGACAGGCCCCAATGAAAAACTGTTTTTT.

The chain has TRBV5-1 and TRBJ1-2, with 10 bases that match TRBD1. Losses at the gene ends were 0 bases for V and 4 bases for J; bases not matched to a gene: 6. CDR3 length: 16 amino acids. Germline CDR1 and CDR2: SGHRS and YFSETQ. Here the CDR3 DNA reads TGCGCCAGCAGCTTGGGACAGGGGGCGCCGGGCTATGGCTACACCTTC. It specifies CASSLGQGAPGYGYTF.

In its sample, this clone was seen once. The J gene is TRBJ2-5, the V gene TRBV5-1; a possible D gene is TRBD2 (7 bases). The CDR3 extends over 16 amino acids. V lost 0 bases to trimming and J lost 1 base, with 13 bases between them. Germline-derived CDR1 and CDR2 are SGHRS and YFSETQ. The CDR3 loop reads CASSLAGGGPQETQYF. The CDR3 DNA is TGCGCCAGCAGCTTGGCGGGCGGGGGCCCCCAAGAGACCCAGTACTTC. Full variable domain (rest looked up from reference TRBV5-1 and TRBJ2-5): KAGVTQTPRYLIKTRGQQVTLSCSPISGHRSVSWYQQTPGQGLQFLFEYFSETQRNKGNFPGRFSGRQFSNSRSEMNVSTLELGDSALYLCASSLAGGGPQETQYFGPGTRLLVL.

This rearrangement joins TRBV19 to TRBJ1-5, with 11 bases identical to TRBD1. V lost 6 bases, J lost 9 bases, and 10 bases stayed unmatched. Germline-derived CDR1 and CDR2 are LNHDA and SQIVND (reference sequence). This CDR3 comprises 15 residues. The CDR3 is CASRGTGGNNGPQHF. The CDR3, as DNA: TGTGCCAGTAGAGGGACAGGGGGAAACAATGGGCCCCAGCATTTT.

The rearrangement links TRBV14 to TRBJ1-2; maybe TRBD1 (6 bases). V was cut by 1 base and J by 7 bases, with 13 bases left in between. The V gene's germline CDR1 is SGHDN and CDR2 FVKESK. This CDR3 has 14 residues. CDR3 DNA: TGTGCCAGCAGCCAAGGACTTACAGGGTCTGGCTACACCTTC. It codes for CASSQGLTGSGYTF.

This chain connects TRBV28 to TRBJ1-2; TRBD1 matches at 7 bases. With V trimmed by 3 bases and J by 4 bases, 8 bases remained unmatched. Germline assignment: CDR1 MDHEN and CDR2 SYDVKM. The CDR3 has 15 residues. This CDR3 reads CASSFRGQSIYGYTF. As DNA, the CDR3 is TGTGCCAGCAGTTTCCGGGGACAGAGTATCTATGGCTACACCTTC.

This chain uses TRBV2 with TRBJ2-5; 11 nucleotides match TRBD2. The trim removed 1 base at V and 3 bases at J, leaving 7 bases unmatched. This CDR3 has 17 residues. Germline CDR1 reads SNHLY; CDR2 reads FYNNEI. The CDR3 region has the DNA TGTGCCAGCAGTGAAGGCTTGCCTAGCGGGGGGAAAGAGACCCAGTACTTC. It codes for CASSEGLPSGGKETQYF.

The chain recombines TRBV29-1 with TRBJ2-1, with 13 bases that match TRBD2. The CDR3 is 13 residues long. Per germline, CDR1 SQVTM and CDR2 ANQGSEA. After removal of 4 bases from V and 6 bases from J, the junction contained 0 bases not matched to a gene. The CDR3 spells CSVGTSGSNEQFF. The CDR3, as DNA: TGCAGCGTTGGGACTAGCGGGAGCAATGAGCAGTTCTTC.

The V call is TRBV7-3, the J call TRBJ1-1; D is possibly TRBD1 (6 bases). V was clipped by 1 base and J by 3 bases, with 9 bases between them. The germline CDR1 and CDR2 sequences are SGHTA and FQGTGA. This CDR3 has 14 amino acids. For the CDR3, the DNA is TGTGCCAGCAGCTTAAATTCAGGGGACACTGAAGCTTTCTTT. It yields the protein CASSLNSGDTEAFF.

This clone has a single count. The CDR3 DNA reads TGCGCCAGCAGCTTGCGTCTGCGGGAGTCAGATACGCAGTATTTT. Amino acid sequence: CASSLRLRESDTQYF. The genes are TRBV5-1 and TRBJ2-3, with TRBD2 identical over 7 bases. V was clipped by 1 base and J by 4 bases; unmatched bases: 6. The germline gives CDR1 SGHRS, CDR2 YFSETQ. The CDR3 is made up of 15 amino acids.

V and J are TRBV5-6 and TRBJ1-1; the D is unclear. V shed 4 bases and J shed 4 bases, with 17 bases lying between them. The CDR3 length is 15 residues. Germline V lookup: CDR1 SGHDT, CDR2 YYEEEE. CDR3 DNA: TGTGCCAGCAGCCCCGTCAATAACGGCGGCACTGAAGCTTTCTTT. Its translation: CASSPVNNGGTEAFF.

The rearrangement links TRBV5-1 to TRBJ2-2; D remains ambiguous. Germline V lookup: CDR1 SGHRS, CDR2 YFSETQ. The CDR3 is 12 residues long. The ends were cut back, 5 bases at V and 7 bases at J, with 9 bases in the middle. CDR3 in amino acids: CASSQQSGELFF. In nucleotides, the CDR3 is TGCGCCAGCAGTCAACAGAGCGGGGAGCTGTTTTTT.

This rearrangement joins TRBV7-3 to TRBJ2-1; 16 bases agree with TRBD2. Germline V gene sequence: CDR1 SGHTA, CDR2 FQGTGA. The CDR3 sequence is 16 residues long. J lost 9 bases, V lost 2 bases, and 4 bases had no gene match. CDR3 nucleotides: TGTGCCAGCAGCTTAGGTGGGACTAGCGGGGGGGCTGAGCAGTTCTTC. Protein product: CASSLGGTSGGAEQFF. Full variable domain (outside the CDR3, taken from reference TRBV7-3 and TRBJ2-1): GAGVSQTPSNKVTEKGKYVELRCDPISGHTALYWYRQSLGQGPEFLIYFQGTGAADDSGLPNDRFFAVRPEGSVSTLKIQRTERGDSAVYLCASSLGGTSGGAEQFFGPGTRLTVL.

The chain joins TRBV21-1 to TRBJ1-2; the D call TRBD1 from the table was never checked on the DNA. TRBV21-1 is a documented pseudogene. The CDR3 consists of 17 residues. CDR3 in DNA: TGTGCCAGCAGCACCCGGGACAACCCGCCGAGTGTGAGATGCTACACCTTC. The encoded protein is CASSTRDNPPSVRCYTF.

The J gene is TRBJ2-6, the V gene TRBV5-3, with 9 bases identical to TRBD2. TRBV5-3 is annotated as an ORF whose role is uncertain. After removal of 6 bases from V and 4 bases from J, the junction contained 11 bases not matched to a gene. The CDR3 sequence is 17 residues long. CDR3 sequence: CARKIGTSKGGANVLTF. The CDR3 DNA follows: TGTGCCAGAAAGATAGGGACTAGCAAGGGAGGGGCCAACGTCCTGACTTTC.

V usage is TRBV19 and J usage is TRBJ2-3; 7 bases agree with TRBD1. V shed 6 bases and J 0 bases; nucleotides not matched to a gene: 9. The germline V gene has CDR1 LNHDA and CDR2 SQIVND (reference sequence). This CDR3 has 16 residues. The CDR3 DNA reads TGTGCCAGTAGAAGAACCTCAGGGGGAAGCACAGATACGCAGTATTTT. Amino acid sequence: CASRRTSGGSTDTQYF.

The chain combines TRBV6-5 with TRBJ2-2, with 8 positions matching TRBD2. The CDR3 spans 15 residues. Losses at the gene ends were 2 bases for V and 4 bases for J; bases not matched to a gene: 3. Germline V CDR1 and CDR2: MNHEY, SVGAGI. CDR3 coding DNA: TGTGCCAGCAGTTACACTAGCGGTGCCACCGGGGAGCTGTTTTTT. Translated: CASSYTSGATGELFF.

In DNA form, the CDR3 reads TGTGCCTGGAGTGTAAACAGGGCTCCCTCTAACTATGGCTACACCTTC. Translation: CAWSVNRAPSNYGYTF. The chain links TRBV30 to TRBJ1-2; the D gene is possibly TRBD1 (6 bases). The V end lost 0 bases, the J end lost 0 bases, and 14 bases lay between the germline ends. Germline V gives CDR1 GTSNPN, CDR2 SVGIG (reference sequence). The length of the CDR3 is 16 residues.